Listed below are T cell receptor beta chains from one sample, sequenced in a study of OX40 agonist ivuxolimab in advanced cancers. This table comes from immunoSEQ multiplex PCR, and its TCRdb copy is limited to in-frame clones, with some not included. Here the sample spans 70,000 or so clones, roughly nine tenths being singletons. Sequenced material: CD4+ or CD8+ T cells sorted from blood, taken in a trial of the OX40 agonist ivuxolimab. The receptor source for this set is an adult with an advanced solid tumor such as melanoma, head and neck, liver or kidney cancer. The CDR3 runs from the conserved cysteine through the conserved F or W. The order of the fields is D gene, J gene, V gene, clone size, CDR3 protein, CDR3 DNA. A D gene is named only where the DNA matches it firmly. Some rows mark clone size as missing; the rest say once, few, many or name a class of expanded clone.

D: TRBD1
J: TRBJ2-7
V: TRBV27
size: .
CDR3: CASSPGTGLPYEQYF
DNA: TGTGCCAGCAGTCCTGGGACAGGTTTGCCCTACGAGCAGTACTTC

D: TRBD1
J: TRBJ1-1
V: TRBV5-1
size: few
CDR3: CASSTKQGRNTEAFF
DNA: TGCGCCAGCAGCACAAAACAGGGGCGTAACACTGAAGCTTTCTTT

D: .
J: TRBJ1-2
V: TRBV2
size: few
CDR3: CASSDDPYGYTF
DNA: TGTGCCAGCAGTGATGATCCCTATGGCTACACCTTC

D: .
J: TRBJ1-4
V: TRBV18
size: .
CDR3: CASSPADGPNEKLFF
DNA: TGTGCCAGCTCACCAGCGGACGGACCTAATGAAAAACTGTTTTTT

D: .
J: TRBJ1-5
V: TRBV19
size: few
CDR3: CASSPRGGAAYSNQPQHF
DNA: TGTGCCAGTAGTCCCCGCGGCGGGGCGGCGTATAGCAATCAGCCCCAGCATTTT

D: .
J: TRBJ2-3
V: TRBV7-9
size: .
CDR3: CASSLWEDTQYF
DNA: TGTGCCAGCAGCTTATGGGAAGATACGCAGTATTTT

D: .
J: TRBJ2-7
V: TRBV6-1
size: .
CDR3: CASSESPGLTPYF
DNA: TGTGCCAGCAGTGAATCTCCCGGCCTGACTCCGTACTTC

D: TRBD1
J: TRBJ2-2
V: TRBV9
size: .
CDR3: CASSAWDRPNTGELFF
DNA: TGTGCCAGCAGCGCATGGGACAGACCGAACACCGGGGAGCTGTTTTTT

D: .
J: TRBJ2-5
V: TRBV7-8
size: .
CDR3: CASSPSRGLRETQYF
DNA: TGTGCCAGCAGCCCGTCCCGGGGGCTAAGGGAGACCCAGTACTTC

D: TRBD1
J: TRBJ2-7
V: TRBV28
size: .
CDR3: CASSQGTGGPDEQYF
DNA: TGTGCCAGCAGTCAAGGGACAGGGGGGCCCGACGAGCAGTACTTC

D: .
J: TRBJ1-2
V: TRBV9
size: .
CDR3: CASSVAAEYGYTF
DNA: TGTGCCAGCAGCGTAGCAGCGGAATATGGCTACACCTTC

D: .
J: TRBJ1-5
V: TRBV5-8
size: once
CDR3: CASSLETGSNQPQHF
DNA: TGTGCCAGCAGCTTGGAAACAGGGTCCAATCAGCCCCAGCATTTT

D: .
J: TRBJ2-3
V: TRBV19
size: .
CDR3: CASNADSAGDTQYF
DNA: TGTGCCAGCAATGCCGACAGTGCCGGGGATACGCAGTATTTT

D: TRBD2
J: TRBJ2-5
V: TRBV28
size: .
CDR3: CASSLFGLAGGLSWGAQYF
DNA: TGTGCCAGCAGTTTATTTGGACTAGCGGGGGGACTTAGTTGGGGAGCCCAGTACTTC

D: .
J: TRBJ1-4
V: TRBV15
size: few
CDR3: CATSRDKGTNEKLFF
DNA: TGTGCCACCAGCAGAGATAAGGGAACTAATGAAAAACTGTTTTTT

D: TRBD1
J: TRBJ2-7
V: TRBV27
size: .
CDR3: CASSLIARGQGSYEQYF
DNA: TGTGCCAGCAGTTTAATTGCGCGGGGACAGGGTTCCTACGAGCAGTACTTC

D: .
J: TRBJ2-2
V: TRBV21-1
size: .
CDR3: CASSKAGGRMAGELFF
DNA: TGTGCCAGCAGCAAAGCGGGGGGAAGAATGGCCGGGGAGCTGTTTTTT

D: .
J: TRBJ2-1
V: TRBV5-1
size: few
CDR3: CASSFPGHSTGVTYNEQFF
DNA: TGCGCCAGCAGCTTCCCGGGACACTCGACGGGGGTCACCTACAATGAGCAGTTCTTC

D: TRBD1
J: TRBJ1-2
V: TRBV5-4
size: .
CDR3: CASSEPGTARYTF
DNA: TGTGCCAGCAGCGAGCCTGGGACAGCCCGCTACACCTTC

D: .
J: TRBJ2-5
V: TRBV28
size: .
CDR3: CASSVGARETQYF
DNA: TGTGCCAGCAGTGTCGGGGCTAGAGAGACCCAGTACTTC

D: TRBD1
J: TRBJ2-7
V: TRBV7-3
size: .
CDR3: CASSSPGRGQNEQYF
DNA: TGTGCCAGCAGCTCACCCGGCAGGGGGCAAAACGAGCAGTACTTC

D: .
J: TRBJ2-7
V: TRBV5-1
size: .
CDR3: CASSPESGRYEQYF
DNA: TGCGCCAGCAGCCCCGAGAGCGGGCGATACGAGCAGTACTTC

D: .
J: TRBJ2-5
V: TRBV18
size: .
CDR3: CASSGSTGHQETQYF
DNA: TGTGCCAGCTCGGGGAGCACAGGGCACCAAGAGACCCAGTACTTC

D: .
J: TRBJ2-5
V: TRBV29-1
size: once
CDR3: CSVEGPETQYF
DNA: TGCAGCGTTGAAGGGCCGGAGACCCAGTACTTC

D: .
J: TRBJ2-1
V: TRBV19
size: .
CDR3: CASNGGSTNEQFF
DNA: TGTGCCAGTAATGGCGGCTCCACCAATGAGCAGTTCTTC

D: .
J: TRBJ1-5
V: TRBV7-2
size: .
CDR3: CASSLAGDKPNQPQHF
DNA: TGTGCCAGCAGCTTAGCCGGCGACAAGCCCAATCAGCCCCAGCATTTT